This TCR beta chain was obtained from a study of T-cell memory formation after mild COVID-19. Across the study: The two donors had largely donor-specific TCR clusters.

Worth noting for this clonotype: Its antigen is not identified.

Constant-segment primers were used for 5'RACE, and the resulting TCR alpha and TCR beta cDNA libraries carried sample barcodes and UMIs. Using its own MiXCR run on the 5' RACE reads, TCRdb lists one record per CDR3 protein. Seen here are under 300,000 distinct CDR3 sequences, around 15% observed once, and the top ten hold 22%. General observations from the study: Contracting CD4+ clones were located mainly in CM and EM, and CD8+ clones in EMRA. Cross-reactive memory appears to have joined, as suggested by some responding clones showing up in pre-infection memory.

Germline V gene data show CDR1 as DFQATT and CDR2 as SNEGSKA (reference sequence). CDR3 length: 15 residues. The trim removed 3 bases at V and 4 bases at J, leaving 11 bases unmatched. Sequencing was done on a sample of PBMCs or a T cell subset sorted from them (not recorded which). The sequence derives from a man between 18 and 29 years old who had mild COVID-19 (a few samples of this study predate the infection). Cell type and time point are not known. The chain joins TRBV20-1 to TRBJ1-2; 7 bases are a match to TRBD1. CDR3 loop: CSASLQQGSGYGYTF. The CDR3 DNA sequence: TGCAGTGCTAGTTTACAACAGGGGTCTGGCTATGGCTACACCTTC.